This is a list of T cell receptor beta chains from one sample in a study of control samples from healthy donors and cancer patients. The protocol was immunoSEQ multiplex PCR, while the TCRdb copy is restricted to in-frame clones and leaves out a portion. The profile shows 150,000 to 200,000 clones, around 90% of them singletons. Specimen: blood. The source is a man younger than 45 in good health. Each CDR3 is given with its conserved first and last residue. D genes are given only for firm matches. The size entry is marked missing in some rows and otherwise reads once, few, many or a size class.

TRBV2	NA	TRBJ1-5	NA	TGTGCCAGCAACAGGGGCAATCAGCCCCAGCATTTT	CASNRGNQPQHF
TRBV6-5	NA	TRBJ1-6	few	TGTGCCAGCAGTTTCGGACGAGTGGGGTGGTCACCCCTCCACTTT	CASSFGRVGWSPLHF
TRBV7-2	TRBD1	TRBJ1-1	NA	TGTGCCAGCAGCTTTGCCGACAGGGCCACTGAAGCTTTCTTT	CASSFADRATEAFF
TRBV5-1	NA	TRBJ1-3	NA	TGCGCCAGCAGCTTGGCCGGCAGGTATGGAAACACCATATATTTT	CASSLAGRYGNTIYF
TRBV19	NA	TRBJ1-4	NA	TGTGCCAGTAGTACCCAAGGGGTCCCTAATGAAAAACTGTTTTTT	CASSTQGVPNEKLFF
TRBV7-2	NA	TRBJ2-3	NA	TGTGCCAGCAGCTTCTCGCCGCCGAGAGATACGCAGTATTTT	CASSFSPPRDTQYF
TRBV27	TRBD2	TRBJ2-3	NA	TGTGCCAGCAGTAAGCGACTAGCGGGAGTTCAAGATACGCAGTATTTT	CASSKRLAGVQDTQYF
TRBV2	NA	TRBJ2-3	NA	TGTGCCAGCAGGGTGACTCCGACCGGTACGCAGTATTTT	CASRVTPTGTQYF
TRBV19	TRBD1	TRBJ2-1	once	TGTGCCAGTAGGGAGACAGGGGGAGACTACAATGAGCAGTTCTTC	CASRETGGDYNEQFF
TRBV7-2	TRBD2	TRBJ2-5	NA	TGTGCCAGCAGCTGGGGAGGGAGCAAAGAGACCCAGTACTTC	CASSWGGSKETQYF
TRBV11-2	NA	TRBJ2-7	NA	TGTGCCAGCAGCTTAGAGGGATTTCATCCCCGCGAGCAGTACTTC	CASSLEGFHPREQYF
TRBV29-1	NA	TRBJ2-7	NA	TGCAGCGTTCGACAGACCACAACAGAGCAGTACTTC	CSVRQTTTEQYF
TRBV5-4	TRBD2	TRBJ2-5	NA	TGTGCCAGCAGCCCAGGGACTAGCGGCGCTATGTACCAAGAGACCCAGTACTTC	CASSPGTSGAMYQETQYF
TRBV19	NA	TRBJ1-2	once	TGTGCCAGTAGTAAAAACTATGGCTACACCTTC	CASSKNYGYTF
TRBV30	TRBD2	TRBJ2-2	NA	TGTGCCTGGAGTGGGGGGCGGGGGGCCGGCACCGGGGAGCTGTTTTTT	CAWSGGRGAGTGELFF
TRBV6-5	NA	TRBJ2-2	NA	TGTGCCAGCAAACAGGGGAACACCGGGGAGCTGTTTTTT	CASKQGNTGELFF
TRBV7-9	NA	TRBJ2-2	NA	TGTGCCAGCAGCTTAACCTCTTATAGTGGCGGGGAGCTGTTTTTT	CASSLTSYSGGELFF
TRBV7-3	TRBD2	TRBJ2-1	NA	TGTGCCAGCAGCTTAGGACTAGCGGGGCCCTACAATGAGCAGTTCTTC	CASSLGLAGPYNEQFF
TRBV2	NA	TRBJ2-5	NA	TGTGCCAGCAGGACTCAGACAGGAGCCCAAGAGACCCAGTACTTC	CASRTQTGAQETQYF
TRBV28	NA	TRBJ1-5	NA	TGTGCCAGCAGGGGATATAGCAATCAGCCCCAGCATTTT	CASRGYSNQPQHF
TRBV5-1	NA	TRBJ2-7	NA	TGCGCCAGCAGCCGGACCTCCTACGAGCAGTACTTC	CASSRTSYEQYF
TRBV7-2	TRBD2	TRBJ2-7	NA	TGTGCCAGCAGCTTATCTTGGACTAGCGGTTCTTACGAGCAGTACTTC	CASSLSWTSGSYEQYF
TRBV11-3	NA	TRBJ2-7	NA	TGTGCCAGCAGCTCTACGGGCGACGAGCAGTACTTC	CASSSTGDEQYF
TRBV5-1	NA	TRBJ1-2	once	TGCGCCAGCAGCAGCTCAGGTTATGGCTACACCTTC	CASSSSGYGYTF
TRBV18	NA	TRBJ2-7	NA	TGTGCCAGCTCAAGGGAACAGACAGGTAAAACCTACGAGCAGTACTTC	CASSREQTGKTYEQYF
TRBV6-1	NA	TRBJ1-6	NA	TGTGCCAGCAGTGAAGCCTTGAATTCACCCCTCCACTTT	CASSEALNSPLHF
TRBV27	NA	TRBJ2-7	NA	TGTGCCAGCAGCACATGGGGTTACGAGCAGTACTTC	CASSTWGYEQYF
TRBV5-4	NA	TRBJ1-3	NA	TGTGCCAGCAGCTTGGAGGGAAACACCATATATTTT	CASSLEGNTIYF
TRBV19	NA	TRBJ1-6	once	TGTGCCAGTAGTCCCGGTGCAGGCGTCTACTATAATTCACCCCTCCACTTT	CASSPGAGVYYNSPLHF
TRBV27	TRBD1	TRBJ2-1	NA	TGTGCCAGCAGTTTAGCCGGGACAGGGGTGGGCAATGAGCAGTTCTTC	CASSLAGTGVGNEQFF
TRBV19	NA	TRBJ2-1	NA	TGTGCCAGTAGTCCGCGTGGGATAGGGACCTACAATGAGCAGTTCTTC	CASSPRGIGTYNEQFF
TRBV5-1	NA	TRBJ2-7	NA	TGCGCCAGCAGCACGGGACACAGTATCTCCTACGAGCAGTACTTC	CASSTGHSISYEQYF
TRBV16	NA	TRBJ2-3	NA	TGTGCCAGCAGCCAATCGGTCTTCTCTAGCACAGATACGCAGTATTTT	CASSQSVFSSTDTQYF